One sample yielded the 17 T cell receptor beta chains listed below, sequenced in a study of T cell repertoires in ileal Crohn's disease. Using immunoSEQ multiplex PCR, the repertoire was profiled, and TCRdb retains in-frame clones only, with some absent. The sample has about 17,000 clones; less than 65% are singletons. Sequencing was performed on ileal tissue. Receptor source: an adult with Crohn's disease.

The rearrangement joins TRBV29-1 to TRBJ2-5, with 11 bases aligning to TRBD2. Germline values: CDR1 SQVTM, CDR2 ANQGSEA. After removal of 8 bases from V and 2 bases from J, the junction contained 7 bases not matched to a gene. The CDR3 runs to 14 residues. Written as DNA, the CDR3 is TGCAGCCCGAGACTAGCGGGAAATCAAGAGACCCAGTACTTC. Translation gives CSPRLAGNQETQYF.

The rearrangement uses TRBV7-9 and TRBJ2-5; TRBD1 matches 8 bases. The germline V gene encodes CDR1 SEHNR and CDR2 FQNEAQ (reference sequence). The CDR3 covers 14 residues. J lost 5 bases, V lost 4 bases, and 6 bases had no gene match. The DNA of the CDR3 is TGTGCCAGCAGCTCGAGCCGGACAGGGGAGACCCAGTACTTC. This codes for CASSSSRTGETQYF.

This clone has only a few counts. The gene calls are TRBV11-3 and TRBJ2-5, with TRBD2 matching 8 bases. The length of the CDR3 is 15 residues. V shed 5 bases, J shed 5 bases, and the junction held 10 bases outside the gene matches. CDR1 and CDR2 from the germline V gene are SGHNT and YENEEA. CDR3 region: CASSPGRGVPETQYF. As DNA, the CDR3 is TGTGCCAGCAGCCCCGGGAGGGGCGTCCCGGAGACCCAGTACTTC.

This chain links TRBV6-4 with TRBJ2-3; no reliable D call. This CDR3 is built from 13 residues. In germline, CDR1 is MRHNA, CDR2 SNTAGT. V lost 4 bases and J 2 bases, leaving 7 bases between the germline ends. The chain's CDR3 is CASSASYTDTQYF. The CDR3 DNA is TGTGCCAGCAGTGCCAGTTACACAGATACGCAGTATTTT.

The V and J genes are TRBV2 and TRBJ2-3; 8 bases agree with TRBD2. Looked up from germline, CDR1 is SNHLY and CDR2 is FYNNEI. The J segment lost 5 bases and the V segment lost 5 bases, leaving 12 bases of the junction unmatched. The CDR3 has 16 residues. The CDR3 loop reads CASSSLYGTSVDTQYF. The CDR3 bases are TGTGCCAGCAGTTCACTCTACGGGACTAGTGTAGATACGCAGTATTTT.

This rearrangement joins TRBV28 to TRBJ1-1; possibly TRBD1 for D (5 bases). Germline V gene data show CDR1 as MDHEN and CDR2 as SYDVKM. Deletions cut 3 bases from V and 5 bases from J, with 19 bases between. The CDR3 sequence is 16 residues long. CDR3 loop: CASSFGTISPATEAFF. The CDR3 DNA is TGTGCCAGCAGTTTTGGGACTATCTCCCCGGCGACTGAAGCTTTCTTT.

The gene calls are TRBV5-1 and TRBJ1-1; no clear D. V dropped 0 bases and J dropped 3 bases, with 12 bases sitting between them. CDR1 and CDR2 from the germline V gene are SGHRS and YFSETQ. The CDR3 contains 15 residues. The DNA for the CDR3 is TGCGCCAGCAGCTTGGCAACGTCCGGGGACACTGAAGCTTTCTTT. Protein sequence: CASSLATSGDTEAFF.

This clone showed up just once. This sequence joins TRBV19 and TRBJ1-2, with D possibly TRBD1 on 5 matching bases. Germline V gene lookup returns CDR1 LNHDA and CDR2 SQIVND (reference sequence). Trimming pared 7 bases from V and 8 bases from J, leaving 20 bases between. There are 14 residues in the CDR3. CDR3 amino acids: CASTSSPRVGGYTF. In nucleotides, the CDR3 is TGTGCCAGTACCTCCTCCCCCAGGGTTGGAGGCTACACCTTC.

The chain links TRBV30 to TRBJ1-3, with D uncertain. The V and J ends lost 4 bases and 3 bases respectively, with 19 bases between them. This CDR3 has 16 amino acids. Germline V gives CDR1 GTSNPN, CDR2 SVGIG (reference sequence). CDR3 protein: CAWNGITVRGGNTIYF. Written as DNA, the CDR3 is TGTGCCTGGAACGGTATCACAGTCCGTGGTGGAAACACCATATATTTT.

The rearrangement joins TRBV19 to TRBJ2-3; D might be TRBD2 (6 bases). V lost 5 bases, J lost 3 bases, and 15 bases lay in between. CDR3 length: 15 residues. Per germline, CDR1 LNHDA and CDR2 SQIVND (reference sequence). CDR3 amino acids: CASSLGGIITDTQYF. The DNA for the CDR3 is TGTGCCAGTAGTCTCGGCGGGATTATAACAGATACGCAGTATTTT.

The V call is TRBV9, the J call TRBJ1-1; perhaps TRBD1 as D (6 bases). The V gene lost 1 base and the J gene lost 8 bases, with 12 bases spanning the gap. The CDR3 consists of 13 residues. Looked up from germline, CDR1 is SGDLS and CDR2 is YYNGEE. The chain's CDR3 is CASSVSLQGEAFF. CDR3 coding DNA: TGTGCCAGCAGCGTAAGCCTGCAGGGGGAAGCTTTCTTT.

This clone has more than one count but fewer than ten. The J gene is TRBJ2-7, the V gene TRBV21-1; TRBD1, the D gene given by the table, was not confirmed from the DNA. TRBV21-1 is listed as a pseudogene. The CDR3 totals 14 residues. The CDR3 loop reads CASNQDTKNYEQYF. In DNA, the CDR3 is TGTGCCAGCAACCAGGACACCAAAAACTACGAGCAGTACTTC.

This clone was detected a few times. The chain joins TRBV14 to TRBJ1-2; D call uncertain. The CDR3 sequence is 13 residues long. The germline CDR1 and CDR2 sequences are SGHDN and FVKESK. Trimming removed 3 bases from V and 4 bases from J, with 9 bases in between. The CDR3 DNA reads TGTGCCAGCAGCCAGGTGGCGGCCTATGGCTACACCTTC. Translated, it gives CASSQVAAYGYTF. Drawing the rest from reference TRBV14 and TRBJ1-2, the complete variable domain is EAGVTQFPSHSVIEKGQTVTLRCDPISGHDNLYWYRRVMGKEIKFLLHFVKESKQDESGMPNNRFLAERTGGTYSTLKVQPAELEDSGVYFCASSQVAAYGYTFGSGTRLTVV.

CDR3 bases: TGCGCCAGCAGTGATGGGGGACAGGGCTGGAATGAGCAGTTCTTC. Translation gives CASSDGGQGWNEQFF. The chain employs TRBV10-1 and TRBJ2-1; 9 bases agree with TRBD1. V shed 3 bases and J 7 bases; nucleotides not matched to a gene: 7. Per the germline V gene, CDR1 is WNHNN and CDR2 is SYGVQD (reference sequence). This CDR3 is built from 15 residues.

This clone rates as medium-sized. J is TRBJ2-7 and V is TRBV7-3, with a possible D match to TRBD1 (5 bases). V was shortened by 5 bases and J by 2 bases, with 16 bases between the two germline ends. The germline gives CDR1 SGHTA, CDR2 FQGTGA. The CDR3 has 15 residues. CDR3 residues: CASSAQGVNTYEQYF. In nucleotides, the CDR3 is TGTGCCAGCAGCGCACAAGGGGTGAATACCTACGAGCAGTACTTC. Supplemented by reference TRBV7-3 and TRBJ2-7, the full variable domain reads GAGVSQTPSNKVTEKGKYVELRCDPISGHTALYWYRQSLGQGPEFLIYFQGTGAADDSGLPNDRFFAVRPEGSVSTLKIQRTERGDSAVYLCASSAQGVNTYEQYFGPGTRLTVT.

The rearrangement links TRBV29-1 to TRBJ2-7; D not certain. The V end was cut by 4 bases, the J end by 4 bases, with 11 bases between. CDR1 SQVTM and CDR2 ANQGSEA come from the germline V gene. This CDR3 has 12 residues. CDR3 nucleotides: TGCAGCGTTGGGGCAGCTCTGTACGAGCAGTACTTC. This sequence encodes CSVGAALYEQYF.

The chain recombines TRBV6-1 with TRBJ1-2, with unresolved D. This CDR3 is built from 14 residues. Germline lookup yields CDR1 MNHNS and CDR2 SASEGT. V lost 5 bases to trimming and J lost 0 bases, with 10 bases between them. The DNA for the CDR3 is TGTGCCAGCAGTCCCCCTCACACTAACTATGGCTACACCTTC. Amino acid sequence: CASSPPHTNYGYTF.